This T cell receptor (beta chain) was obtained from a study of neurological immune-mediated disorders. Time point given: longitudinal time-point 3. This clonotype was seen repeatedly, ten times or more. V shed 8 bases and J shed 2 bases, with 18 bases lying between them. The CDR3 covers 15 residues. TCRdb processed the 5' RACE reads anew with MiXCR; each CDR3 protein has one entry. The data contain tens of thousands of distinct CDR3 sequences, roughly 7.7% of them singletons. The clonotype was recovered from a middle-aged woman in good health. Sequenced sample: PBMCs. The chain employs TRBV12-3 or TRBV12-4 and TRBJ1-1; tentative D call: TRBD1 (6 bases). The CDR3 loop reads CASLRGAPLNTEAFF. The CDR3 DNA reads TGTGCCAGCTTACGGGGGGCACCTTTAAACACTGAAGCTTTCTTT.